The 6 T cell receptor beta chains below were found in one sample sequenced in a study of shared clonotypes between healthy human individuals. TCRdb's copy holds only in-frame clones and misses some; the assay was immunoSEQ multiplex PCR. Counted here are over 300,000 clones, around 87% occurring once; the ten biggest clones make up 15% to 20%. The source material was memory CD8+ T cells sorted from blood. Subset meaning: CD45RO+ cells pooled with CCR7-negative TemRA cells. These receptor sequences come from a man aged 18 to 30 in good health.

This clone was detected once. Other DNA sequences in the sample encode the same CDR3. This sequence joins TRBV5-1 and TRBJ2-7; 11 bases are a match to TRBD2. Germline CDR1 reads SGHRS; CDR2 reads YFSETQ. The J segment lost 1 base and the V segment lost 4 bases, leaving 4 bases of the junction unmatched. This CDR3 contains 15 residues. DNA of the CDR3: TGCGCCAGCAGCCTAACTAGCGGGGGTTCCTACGAGCAGTACTTC. Translating it yields CASSLTSGGSYEQYF.

The genes are TRBV7-9 and TRBJ2-7; TRBD2 agrees at 8 bases. V lost 1 base to trimming and J lost 6 bases; unmatched junction nucleotides: 5. This CDR3 region has 14 residues. Germline CDR1 and CDR2: SEHNR and FQNEAQ (reference sequence). The CDR3: CASSLVAGTFEQYF. The CDR3 DNA follows: TGTGCCAGCAGCTTAGTAGCGGGGACCTTCGAGCAGTACTTC.

V gene TRBV2 combines with J gene TRBJ2-3; D possibly corresponds to TRBD2 (5 bases). CDR3 length: 17 amino acids. The V end was cut by 0 bases, the J end by 2 bases, with 15 bases between. The germline CDR1 and CDR2 sequences are SNHLY and FYNNEI. DNA of the CDR3: TGTGCCAGCAGTGAAGCCCTCCTGAACGGGATCACAGATACGCAGTATTTT. This codes for CASSEALLNGITDTQYF.

The chain employs TRBV30 and TRBJ2-2; tentatively, D is TRBD2 (6 bases). Trimming stripped 0 bases from V and 2 bases from J, with 16 bases between. Germline V gives CDR1 GTSNPN, CDR2 SVGIG (reference sequence). The CDR3 totals 17 residues. The chain's CDR3 is CAWSVDMSGLNTGELFF. The CDR3 DNA follows: TGTGCCTGGAGTGTTGATATGAGCGGGTTAAACACCGGGGAGCTGTTTTTT.

The chain couples TRBV10-2 to TRBJ2-7; TRBD2 matches 11 bases. CDR3 length: 18 amino acids. V was pared by 2 bases and J by 4 bases, with 13 bases of the junction left unmatched. Germline assignment: CDR1 WSHSY and CDR2 SAAADI. In DNA, the CDR3 is TGCGCCAGCAGTGAGAGGAAGCGACTAGCGGGACTTTCATACGAGCAGTACTTC. It encodes CASSERKRLAGLSYEQYF.

V usage is TRBV2 and J usage is TRBJ1-5; tentative D call: TRBD1 (5 bases). CDR3 size: 12 residues. The germline V gene has CDR1 SNHLY and CDR2 FYNNEI. This CDR3 is CASGAGHQPQHF. The CDR3, as DNA: TGTGCAAGCGGGGCAGGGCACCAGCCCCAGCATTTT.